Following are 32 T cell receptor beta chains from one sample sequenced in a study of blood T cell repertoires in COVID-19. The repertoire was sequenced with immunoSEQ multiplex PCR; TCRdb's copy has only in-frame clones and lacks some. The table lists roughly 360,000 clones, around four fifths of them singletons. The material sequenced was PBMCs or T cells enriched from blood (not recorded which). These receptors were obtained from a woman aged 45 to 65 who had recovered from COVID-19.

The chain recombines TRBV30 with TRBJ1-2; tentatively, D is TRBD1 (5 bases). V was trimmed by 4 bases and J by 4 bases, leaving 13 bases between them. From germline, CDR1 is GTSNPN and CDR2 SVGIG (reference sequence). The CDR3 spans 13 residues. CDR3 sequence: CAWKVGGVYGYTF. CDR3 nucleotides: TGTGCCTGGAAGGTCGGGGGGGTCTATGGCTACACCTTC.

As to this clone: At the DNA level, this CDR3 is encoded by other sequences in the same sample as well. The chain couples TRBV6-2 or TRBV6-3 to TRBJ1-5; D unresolved. The CDR3 is made up of 13 amino acids. With 2 bases removed from V and 5 bases from J, the gap between germline ends came to 7 bases. CDR1 MNHEY and CDR2 SVGEGT come from the germline V gene. CDR3 sequence reads: CASSYGGYQPQHF. The CDR3 region has the DNA TGTGCCAGCAGTTACGGCGGGTATCAGCCCCAGCATTTT.

The CDR3 spells CASSFEPSTEAFF. As DNA, the CDR3 is TGTGCCAGCAGCTTCGAGCCAAGCACTGAAGCTTTCTTT. The gene calls are TRBV11-3 and TRBJ1-1; D is ambiguous. The CDR3 runs 13 residues. The V end lost 3 bases, the J end lost 4 bases, and 9 bases lay between the germline ends. CDR1 and CDR2 from the germline V gene are SGHNT and YENEEA.

This clone was counted a single time. The chain uses TRBV13 and TRBJ1-2; no reliable D call. The V end was cut by 4 bases, the J end by 5 bases, with 23 bases between. The CDR3 is made up of 17 amino acids. Germline loops: CDR1 PRHDT, CDR2 FYEKMQ (reference sequence). For the CDR3, the DNA is TGTGCCAGCAGCTCCGCGACCACAAAGGGAGAGGCGTATGGCTACACCTTC. It translates to CASSSATTKGEAYGYTF.

V is TRBV11-3 and J is TRBJ1-1, with 7 bases identical to TRBD1. V shed 5 bases, J shed 7 bases, and the junction held 4 bases outside the gene matches. The V gene's germline CDR1 is SGHNT and CDR2 YENEEA. This CDR3 is built from 12 residues. The CDR3 here is CASSPRTGEAFF. The CDR3 nucleotides are TGTGCCAGCAGCCCACGGACAGGTGAAGCTTTCTTT.

The V and J genes are TRBV9 and TRBJ1-2; D perhaps matches TRBD1 (5 bases). Germline CDR1 SGDLS, CDR2 YYNGEE. The CDR3 is 13 amino acids. Deletions cut 4 bases from V and 8 bases from J, with 15 bases between. CDR3 nucleotides: TGTGCCAGCAGCACCCCCCAGGGTACGGGCTACACCTTC. Protein: CASSTPQGTGYTF.

Written as DNA, the CDR3 is TGCGCCAGCAGCTTGGCGGTTAGCTCCTACAATGAGCAGTTCTTC. The encoded protein is CASSLAVSSYNEQFF. This chain uses TRBV5-1 with TRBJ2-1; D gene unclear. CDR1 and CDR2 from the germline V gene are SGHRS and YFSETQ. There are 15 residues in the CDR3. Trimming left V 0 bases short and J 0 bases short, with 7 bases between.

The chain is built from TRBV2 and TRBJ1-4; D unclear. V lost 1 base and J 0 bases, leaving 21 bases between the germline ends. Germline V gene lookup returns CDR1 SNHLY and CDR2 FYNNEI. The CDR3 covers 20 residues. CDR3 amino acids: CASSEDPRGRWGATNEKLFF. The CDR3, as DNA: TGTGCCAGCAGTGAAGATCCCCGGGGTCGCTGGGGAGCAACTAATGAAAAACTGTTTTTT. Supplemented by reference TRBV2 and TRBJ1-4, the full variable domain reads EPEVTQTPSHQVTQMGQEVILRCVPISNHLYFYWYRQILGQKVEFLVSFYNNEISEKSEIFDDQFSVERPDGSNFTLKIRSTKLEDSAMYFCASSEDPRGRWGATNEKLFFGSGTQLSVL.

CDR3 nucleotide sequence: TGTGCCAGCAGCTTCAGGGGACAGGGTATTAATGAGCAGTTCTTC. It codes for CASSFRGQGINEQFF. This chain links TRBV11-2 with TRBJ2-1; 9 bases line up with TRBD1. The CDR3 length is 15 residues. With 3 bases clipped from V and 7 bases from J, the junction kept 7 bases outside the gene matches. CDR1 is SGHAT, CDR2 FQNNGV, per germline.

V and J are TRBV5-4 and TRBJ1-2, with 10 bases aligning to TRBD1. This CDR3 is 15 amino acids long. The junction had 7 bases not matched to a gene; V was cut back by 4 bases and J by 4 bases. CDR1 is SGHNT and CDR2 is YYREEE in the germline V gene (reference sequence). CDR3 sequence (DNA): TGTGCCAGCAGCCTCGGACAGGGGGGGATCTATGGCTACACCTTC. Protein sequence: CASSLGQGGIYGYTF.

In DNA form, the CDR3 reads TGTGCCATCAGTGAGTCGGGGACTAGCGGGAGTTTCGCAGATACGCAGTATTTT. Protein sequence: CAISESGTSGSFADTQYF. This chain links TRBV10-3 with TRBJ2-3; 14 bases align to TRBD2. CDR1 and CDR2 (germline): ENHRY, SYGVKD. Trimming removed 0 bases from V and 4 bases from J; junction bases left unmatched: 6. This CDR3 has 18 residues.

The chain employs TRBV11-2 and TRBJ1-1; D may be TRBD1 (5 bases). The CDR3 consists of 12 residues. The germline gives CDR1 SGHAT, CDR2 FQNNGV. Trimming left V 1 base short and J 11 bases short, with 11 bases between. CDR3 coding DNA: TGTGCCAGCAGCTTAGCTGGCGGGGCCGCTTTCTTT. Translating gives CASSLAGGAAFF.

V usage is TRBV4-3 and J usage is TRBJ1-1; possibly TRBD1 for D (5 bases). This CDR3 comprises 18 residues. The V end was cut by 2 bases, the J end by 1 base, with 20 bases between. Germline CDR1 and CDR2: LGHNA and YSLEER. CDR3 nucleotide sequence: TGCGCCAGCAGCCAACAATCAATGGGACTGGGTAGGAACACTGAAGCTTTCTTT. Its protein is CASSQQSMGLGRNTEAFF.

The J gene is TRBJ2-3, the V gene TRBV5-6; a weak D match, TRBD2 (5 bases). Between the trimmed V and J ends, which lost 1 base and 6 bases, there was a span of 15 bases. The CDR3 spans 15 residues. Looked up from germline, CDR1 is SGHDT and CDR2 is YYEEEE. The DNA of the CDR3 is TGTGCCAGCAGCTTGTTGGCTTCACGCGGGGATACGCAGTATTTT. Encoded protein: CASSLLASRGDTQYF.

This chain joins TRBV5-1 and TRBJ1-1, with D possibly matching TRBD1 (5 bases). This CDR3 is 14 amino acids long. CDR1 SGHRS and CDR2 YFSETQ come from the germline V gene. V lost 0 bases and J 1 base, leaving 7 bases between the germline ends. The CDR3 DNA reads as TGCGCCAGCAGCTTGGGACAGCGGAACACTGAAGCTTTCTTT. It specifies CASSLGQRNTEAFF.

V gene TRBV5-4 combines with J gene TRBJ1-2, with 7 positions matching TRBD1. There are 15 residues in the CDR3. In germline, CDR1 is SGHNT, CDR2 YYREEE (reference sequence). Trimming at V came to 0 bases and at J to 4 bases, leaving 6 bases not matched to a gene. CDR3 nucleotide sequence: TGTGCCAGCAGCTTGGCGGGGACAGATGGCTATGGCTACACCTTC. Translating it yields CASSLAGTDGYGYTF. The variable domain in full, completed from reference TRBV5-4 and TRBJ1-2, reads ETGVTQSPTHLIKTRGQQVTLRCSSQSGHNTVSWYQQALGQGPQFIFQYYREEENGRGNFPPRFSGLQFPNYSSELNVNALELDDSALYLCASSLAGTDGYGYTFGSGTRLTVV.

The J gene is TRBJ1-2, the V gene TRBV6-5; weak D call: TRBD1 (5 bases). V gave up 5 bases and J gave up 5 bases, with 12 bases separating them. The CDR3 runs 13 residues. CDR1 is MNHEY, CDR2 SVGAGI, per germline. This CDR3 is CASSNGGDYGYTF. The CDR3 nucleotides are TGTGCCAGCAGTAACGGGGGAGATTATGGCTACACCTTC.

The V call is TRBV18, the J call TRBJ1-5; D perhaps matches TRBD1 (5 bases). Germline lookup yields CDR1 KGHSH and CDR2 LQKENI. CDR3 size: 13 residues. V was cut by 4 bases and J by 3 bases, with 7 bases left in between. The CDR3 DNA is TGTGCCAGCTCACTACAGGACAATCAGCCCCAGCATTTT. The encoded protein is CASSLQDNQPQHF.

The J gene is TRBJ1-5, the V gene TRBV7-2; D perhaps matches TRBD1 (5 bases). V lost 5 bases and J lost 6, with 14 bases in between. Looked up from germline, CDR1 is SGHTA and CDR2 is FQGNSA. The CDR3 covers 14 residues. The CDR3: CASSRGGGTQPQHF. The CDR3 coding sequence is TGTGCCAGCAGCCGCGGGGGAGGTACTCAGCCCCAGCATTTT.

The chain recombines TRBV7-9 with TRBJ1-2; TRBD1 agrees at 7 bases. The length of the CDR3 is 15 residues. With 1 base clipped from V and 4 bases from J, the junction kept 6 bases outside the gene matches. Germline V gene data show CDR1 as SEHNR and CDR2 as FQNEAQ (reference sequence). This chain's CDR3 is CASSLGTGTIYGYTF. The DNA for the CDR3 is TGTGCCAGCAGCTTAGGGACAGGCACTATCTATGGCTACACCTTC.

The chain has TRBV6-6 and TRBJ2-6; D is uncertain. The CDR3 contains 15 residues. The germline V and J ends were trimmed by 2 bases and 2 bases, with 7 bases remaining between them. The V gene's germline CDR1 is MNHNY and CDR2 SVGAGI (reference sequence). The CDR3 DNA is TGTGCCAGCAGTTACCCGCGTACTGGGGCCAACGTCCTGACTTTC. This codes for CASSYPRTGANVLTF.

There are a few counts of this clone. The J gene is TRBJ2-7, the V gene TRBV11-3, with 12 bases aligning to TRBD1. Germline V CDR1 and CDR2: SGHNT, YENEEA. V lost 5 bases, J lost 7 bases, and 15 bases stayed unmatched. The CDR3 totals 17 residues. The CDR3 DNA reads as TGTGCCAGCAGCCCAAGGGACAGGGGGCCTCCATATCGAGAGCAGTACTTC. This translates into CASSPRDRGPPYREQYF.

In this sample, this clone turned up a few times. This sequence joins TRBV7-2 and TRBJ1-5; D not certain. Germline V CDR1 and CDR2: SGHTA, FQGNSA. This CDR3 has 15 amino acids. The V end lost 1 base, the J end lost 4 bases, and 11 bases lay between the germline ends. The CDR3 DNA follows: TGTGCCAGCAGCTTAGGAGATTTCCTGAATCAGCCCCAGCATTTT. Its translation: CASSLGDFLNQPQHF.

The chain couples TRBV3-1 (or the pseudogene TRBV3-2) to TRBJ2-7, with 9 bases that match TRBD1. Germline CDR1 LGHDT, CDR2 YNNKEL (reference sequence). V dropped 1 base and J dropped 2; count of bases not matched to a gene: 6. The length of the CDR3 is 16 residues. CDR3: CASSQAPGQGTYEQYF. In DNA form, the CDR3 reads TGTGCCAGCAGCCAAGCCCCGGGACAGGGTACCTACGAGCAGTACTTC.

This sequence joins TRBV27 and TRBJ1-2; TRBD1 might be the D (5 bases). Trimming shortened V by 5 bases and J by 2 bases, and 12 bases separated the two germline ends. The CDR3 contains 14 residues. From germline, CDR1 is MNHEY and CDR2 SMNVEV (reference sequence). The chain's CDR3 is CASSARDSNYGYTF. The CDR3 nucleotides read TGTGCCAGCAGTGCCCGGGACTCGAACTATGGCTACACCTTC.

This clone occurred a few times. The chain employs TRBV6-5 and TRBJ1-1; D is ambiguous. V lost 2 bases and J 5 bases, leaving 18 bases between the germline ends. This CDR3 is 16 amino acids long. Germline V gene data show CDR1 as MNHEY and CDR2 as SVGAGI. In DNA form, the CDR3 reads TGTGCCAGCAGTTACAGGCGGCAACCGTTTTTGACTGAAGCTTTCTTT. Translation gives CASSYRRQPFLTEAFF.

This rearrangement joins TRBV11-3 to TRBJ2-6; 9 bases map to TRBD1. In germline, CDR1 is SGHNT, CDR2 YENEEA. V was pared by 5 bases and J by 2 bases, with 7 bases of the junction left unmatched. The CDR3 runs to 17 residues. This CDR3 is CASSPGTGSTGANVLTF. The CDR3 DNA sequence: TGTGCCAGCAGCCCTGGGACAGGGTCTACTGGGGCCAACGTCCTGACTTTC.

This clone appeared a single time. The chain is built from TRBV11-2 and TRBJ1-4; D possibly corresponds to TRBD1 (6 bases). CDR3 length equals 14 residues. Germline V lookup: CDR1 SGHAT, CDR2 FQNNGV. The V gene lost 5 bases and the J gene lost 7 bases, with 14 bases spanning the gap. The CDR3 bases are TGTGCCAGCAGCATAAACACCAGGGGTGAAAAACTGTTTTTT. This sequence encodes CASSINTRGEKLFF.

This chain uses TRBV29-1 with TRBJ1-2, with 7 bases that match TRBD1. Germline CDR1 and CDR2: SQVTM and ANQGSEA. The junction had 8 bases not matched to a gene; V was cut back by 6 bases and J by 7 bases. This CDR3 contains 12 residues. The CDR3 sequence: CSVPDRTVGYTF. CDR3 coding DNA: TGCAGCGTCCCGGACAGGACAGTTGGCTACACCTTC.

In this sample, this clone turned up once. The chain uses TRBV6-5 and TRBJ1-4; D may be TRBD1 (5 bases). The CDR3 contains 14 residues. Trimming took 2 bases from V and 7 from J, leaving 11 bases between them. In germline, CDR1 is MNHEY, CDR2 SVGAGI. CDR3 sequence reads: CASSYGRGSEKLFF. In DNA form, the CDR3 reads TGTGCCAGCAGTTACGGGAGGGGATCTGAAAAACTGTTTTTT.

The V gene is TRBV10-3, the J gene TRBJ2-7; TRBD1 matches 9 bases. The length of the CDR3 is 14 residues. Looked up from germline, CDR1 is ENHRY and CDR2 is SYGVKD. Trimming at V came to 6 bases and at J to 4 bases, leaving 7 bases not matched to a gene. The CDR3 DNA reads as TGTGCCATCAGCCAACCGGGACAGGGTTACGAGCAGTACTTC. It encodes CAISQPGQGYEQYF.

The V call is TRBV5-5, the J call TRBJ1-3, with D possibly TRBD1 on 5 matching bases. The ends were cut back, 4 bases at V and 3 bases at J, with 14 bases in the middle. CDR3 length equals 15 residues. CDR1 and CDR2 from the germline V gene are SGHKS and YYEKEE (reference sequence). CDR3 region: CASSALSGYGNTIYF. The DNA of the CDR3 is TGTGCCAGCAGCGCTCTCTCAGGGTATGGAAACACCATATATTTT.